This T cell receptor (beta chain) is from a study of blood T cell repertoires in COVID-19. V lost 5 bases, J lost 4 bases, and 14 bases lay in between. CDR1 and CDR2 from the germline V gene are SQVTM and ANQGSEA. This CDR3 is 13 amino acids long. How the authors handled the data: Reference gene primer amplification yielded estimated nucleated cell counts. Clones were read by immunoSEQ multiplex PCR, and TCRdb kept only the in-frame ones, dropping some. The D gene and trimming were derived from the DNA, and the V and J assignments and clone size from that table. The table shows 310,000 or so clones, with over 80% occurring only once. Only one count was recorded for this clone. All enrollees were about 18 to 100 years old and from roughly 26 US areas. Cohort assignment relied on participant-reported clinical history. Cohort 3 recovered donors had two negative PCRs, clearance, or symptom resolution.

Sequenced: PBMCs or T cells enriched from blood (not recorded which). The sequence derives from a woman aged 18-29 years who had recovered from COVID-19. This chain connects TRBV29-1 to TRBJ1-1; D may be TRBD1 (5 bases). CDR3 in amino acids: CSVSRGGSTEAFF. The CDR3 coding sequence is TGCAGCGTTTCGAGGGGAGGTAGCACTGAAGCTTTCTTT.